This TCR beta chain was obtained from a study of T cells in women clearing cervical HPV infection. General study points: Richness plus V gene abundances separated cases from controls with AUC 0.8 to 0.85. CIN3+ cases had significantly higher TCR repertoire richness than controls, but evenness did not differ. Controls had more TRBV6-7 (about 0.16%) than cases (about 0.11%).

With respect to this clone: Its antigen remains unidentified. The observed sequence ends 3 residues before the CDR3 terminus, with the missing tail filled in from the germline J gene.

After removal of 5 bases from V and 5 bases from J, the junction contained 2 bases not matched to a gene. Germline assignment: CDR1 ENHRY and CDR2 SYGVKD. The CDR3 is 13 amino acids. Assay: immunoSEQ multiplex PCR; the TCRdb copy retains only in-frame clones and omits some. The sample shows about 16,000 clones, and roughly 10% sits with its ten largest clones. All donors had a single incident cervical HPV16 infection, not prevalent. Sequences were obtained from blood buffy coat. The receptor comes from a woman between 18 and 69 years old with a cervical HPV16 infection that either progressed to CIN3+ or cleared (not recorded which). This chain links TRBV10-3 with TRBJ1-5; 8 bases agree with TRBD1. CDR3 DNA (partial): TGTGCCATCAGTTCACAGGGGGATCAGCCC. This codes for CAISSQGDQP. The full CDR3 reads CAISSQGDQPQHF.